This entry concerns a single T cell receptor beta chain. The sample comes from a study of blood T cell repertoires in COVID-19. The wider study: Nucleic acid was either cDNA or gDNA, and it came from T cells, B-cell-depleted T cells, or PBMCs.

Generated by immunoSEQ multiplex PCR, the TCRdb table keeps only in-frame clones and is missing some. The repertoire holds more than 200,000 clones, with around nine tenths as singletons. The V end was cut by 1 base, the J end by 5 bases, with 14 bases between. This CDR3 comprises 15 residues. Germline V CDR1 and CDR2: LNHDA, SQIVND (reference sequence). V gene TRBV19 combines with J gene TRBJ1-1, with a possible D match to TRBD1 (5 bases). The sample taken for sequencing was peripheral blood. The receptor was isolated from an older man with acute or convalescent COVID-19. The CDR3 nucleotides are TGTGCCAGTAGTATAGGGGGCCTTAGTGGGACTGAAGCTTTCTTT. This translates into CASSIGGLSGTEAFF. The full variable domain, in which reference TRBV19 and TRBJ1-1 provide the parts outside the CDR3, is DGGITQSPKYLFRKEGQNVTLSCEQNLNHDAMYWYRQDPGQGLRLIYYSQIVNDFQKGDIAEGYSVSREKKESFPLTVTSAQKNPTAFYLCASSIGGLSGTEAFFGQGTRLTVV.